This TCR beta chain was recorded in a study of blood T cell repertoires in COVID-19. Study context: The cDNA or gDNA used as material had been derived from T cells, B-cell-depleted T cells, or PBMCs.

V was pared by 11 bases and J by 1 base, with 12 bases of the junction left unmatched. CDR1 is LNHDA and CDR2 is SQIVND in the germline V gene (reference sequence). The CDR3 is 16 amino acids. Sequencing was performed with immunoSEQ multiplex PCR; in TCRdb, only in-frame clones are kept and a portion is missing. The sample lists about 140,000 clones, roughly 89% occurring once. This clone was recorded once. Specimen: peripheral blood. V and J are TRBV19 and TRBJ1-5; 9 bases map to TRBD1. This TCR was recovered from a woman between 40 and 55 years old with acute or convalescent COVID-19. The CDR3 sequence: CASGTGRPVSNQPQHF. As DNA, the CDR3 is TGTGCCTCCGGGACAGGGCGCCCCGTGAGCAATCAGCCCCAGCATTTT.